This T cell receptor (beta chain) was captured in a study of T cell responses to AZD1222 COVID-19 vaccine. Findings and limits, study-wide: Spike regions recognized by vaccine-associated CD4 TCRs spanned the protein, led by 160-218 and 743-854.

Repertoires were generated with immunoSEQ multiplex PCR, while TCRdb's copy carries only in-frame clones and drops some. This table holds tens of thousands of clones, roughly 90% found once. On this clone itself: Its antigen is unknown.

The ends were cut back, 5 bases at V and 0 bases at J, with 7 bases in the middle. The length of the CDR3 is 13 residues. Germline V gene data show CDR1 as MRHNA and CDR2 as SNTAGT. The rearrangement uses TRBV6-4 and TRBJ1-2; no firm D call. The TCR sequence derives from an adult who received the AZD1222 COVID-19 vaccine. The sequencing here drew on peripheral blood, taken 28 days after the second AZD1222 dose. The CDR3: CASSSSANYGYTF. The CDR3 DNA reads TGTGCCAGCAGTTCTTCAGCTAACTATGGCTACACCTTC.